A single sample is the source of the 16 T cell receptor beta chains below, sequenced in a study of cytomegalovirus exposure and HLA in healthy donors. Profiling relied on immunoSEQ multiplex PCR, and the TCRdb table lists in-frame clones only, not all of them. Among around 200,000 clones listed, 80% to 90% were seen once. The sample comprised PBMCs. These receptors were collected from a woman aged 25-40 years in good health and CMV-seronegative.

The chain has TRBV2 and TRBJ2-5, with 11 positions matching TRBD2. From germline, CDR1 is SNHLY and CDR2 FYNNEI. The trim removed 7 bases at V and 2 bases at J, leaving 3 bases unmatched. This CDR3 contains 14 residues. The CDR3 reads CASMASGGQETQYF. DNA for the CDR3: TGTGCCAGCATGGCTAGCGGGGGGCAAGAGACCCAGTACTTC.

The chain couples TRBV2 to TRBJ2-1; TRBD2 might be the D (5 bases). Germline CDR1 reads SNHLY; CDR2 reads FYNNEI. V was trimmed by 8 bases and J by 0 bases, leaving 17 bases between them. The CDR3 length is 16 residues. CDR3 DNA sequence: TGTGCCAGCCTCTTGTTACGGGGTAGCTCCTACAATGAGCAGTTCTTC. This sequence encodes CASLLLRGSSYNEQFF. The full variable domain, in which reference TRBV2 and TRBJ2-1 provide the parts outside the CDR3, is EPEVTQTPSHQVTQMGQEVILRCVPISNHLYFYWYRQILGQKVEFLVSFYNNEISEKSEIFDDQFSVERPDGSNFTLKIRSTKLEDSAMYFCASLLLRGSSYNEQFFGPGTRLTVL.

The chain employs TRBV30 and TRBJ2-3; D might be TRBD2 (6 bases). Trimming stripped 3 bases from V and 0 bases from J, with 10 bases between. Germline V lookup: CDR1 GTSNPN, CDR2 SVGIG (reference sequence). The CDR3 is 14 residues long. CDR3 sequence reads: CAWRWGVSTDTQYF. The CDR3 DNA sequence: TGTGCCTGGAGGTGGGGGGTTAGCACAGATACGCAGTATTTT. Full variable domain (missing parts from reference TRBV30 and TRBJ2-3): SQTIHQWPATLVQPVGSPLSLECTVEGTSNPNLYWYRQAAGRGLQLLFYSVGIGQISSEVPQNLSASRPQDRQFILSSKKLLLSDSGFYLCAWRWGVSTDTQYFGPGTRLTVL.

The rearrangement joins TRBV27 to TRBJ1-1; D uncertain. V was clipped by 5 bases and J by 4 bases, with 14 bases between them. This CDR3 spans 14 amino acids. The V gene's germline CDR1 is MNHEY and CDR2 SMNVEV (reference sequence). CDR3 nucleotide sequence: TGTGCCAGCAGTCCTAAAATAATTGTCACTGAAGCTTTCTTT. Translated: CASSPKIIVTEAFF.

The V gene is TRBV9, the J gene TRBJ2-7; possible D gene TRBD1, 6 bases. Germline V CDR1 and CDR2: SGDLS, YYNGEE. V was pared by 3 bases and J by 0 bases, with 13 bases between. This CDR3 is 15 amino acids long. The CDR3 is CASSATGSSSYEQYF. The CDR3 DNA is TGTGCCAGCAGCGCAACAGGGTCCAGCTCCTACGAGCAGTACTTC.

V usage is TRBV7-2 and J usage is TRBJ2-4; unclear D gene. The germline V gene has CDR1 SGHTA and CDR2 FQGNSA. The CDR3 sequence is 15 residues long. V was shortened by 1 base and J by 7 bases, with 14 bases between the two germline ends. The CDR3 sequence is CASSLGPQRPNIQYF. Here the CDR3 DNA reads TGTGCCAGCAGCTTAGGACCCCAGCGTCCGAACATTCAGTACTTC.

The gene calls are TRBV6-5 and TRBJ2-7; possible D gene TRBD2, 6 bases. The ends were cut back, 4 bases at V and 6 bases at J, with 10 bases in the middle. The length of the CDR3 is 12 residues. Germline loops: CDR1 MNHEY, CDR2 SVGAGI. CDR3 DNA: TGTGCCAGCAGTTTCGGGGGTCGCGAGCAGTACTTC. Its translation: CASSFGGREQYF.

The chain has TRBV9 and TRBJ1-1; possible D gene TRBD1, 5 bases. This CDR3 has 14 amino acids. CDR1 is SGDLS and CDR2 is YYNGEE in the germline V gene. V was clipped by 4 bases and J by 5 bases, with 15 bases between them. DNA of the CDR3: TGTGCCAGCAGCCCCAATCGCGGGGGGACTGAAGCTTTCTTT. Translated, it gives CASSPNRGGTEAFF.

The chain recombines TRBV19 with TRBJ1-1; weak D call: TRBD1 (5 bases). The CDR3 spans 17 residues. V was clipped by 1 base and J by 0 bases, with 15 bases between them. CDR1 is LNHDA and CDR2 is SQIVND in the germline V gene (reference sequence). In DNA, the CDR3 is TGTGCCAGTAGTATAGGGGGCAGGGAATTTCTGAACACTGAAGCTTTCTTT. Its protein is CASSIGGREFLNTEAFF. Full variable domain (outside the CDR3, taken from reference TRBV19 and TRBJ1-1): DGGITQSPKYLFRKEGQNVTLSCEQNLNHDAMYWYRQDPGQGLRLIYYSQIVNDFQKGDIAEGYSVSREKKESFPLTVTSAQKNPTAFYLCASSIGGREFLNTEAFFGQGTRLTVV.

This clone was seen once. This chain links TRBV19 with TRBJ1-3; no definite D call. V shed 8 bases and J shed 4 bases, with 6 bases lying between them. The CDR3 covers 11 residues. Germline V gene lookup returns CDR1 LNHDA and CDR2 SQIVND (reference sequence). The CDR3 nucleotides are TGTGCCAGTGGGAGGGGAAACACCATATATTTT. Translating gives CASGRGNTIYF.

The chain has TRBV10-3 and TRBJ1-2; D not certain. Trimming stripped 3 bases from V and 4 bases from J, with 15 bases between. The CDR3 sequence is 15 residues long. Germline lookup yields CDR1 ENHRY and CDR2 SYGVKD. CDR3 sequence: CAISDQTTALYGYTF. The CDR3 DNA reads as TGTGCCATCAGTGACCAGACAACAGCACTCTATGGCTACACCTTC.

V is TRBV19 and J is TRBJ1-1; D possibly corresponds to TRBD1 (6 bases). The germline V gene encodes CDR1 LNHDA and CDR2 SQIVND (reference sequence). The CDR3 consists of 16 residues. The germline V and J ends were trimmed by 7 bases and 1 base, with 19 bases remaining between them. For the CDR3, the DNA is TGTGCCAGTATCCAAAGGGGGGGGCGAGGGAACACTGAAGCTTTCTTT. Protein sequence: CASIQRGGRGNTEAFF.

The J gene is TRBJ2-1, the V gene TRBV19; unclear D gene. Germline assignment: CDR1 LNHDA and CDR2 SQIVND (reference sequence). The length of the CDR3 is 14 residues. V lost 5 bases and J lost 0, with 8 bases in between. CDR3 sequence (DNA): TGTGCCAGTAGTTTCCGGAGCTCCTACAATGAGCAGTTCTTC. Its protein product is CASSFRSSYNEQFF.

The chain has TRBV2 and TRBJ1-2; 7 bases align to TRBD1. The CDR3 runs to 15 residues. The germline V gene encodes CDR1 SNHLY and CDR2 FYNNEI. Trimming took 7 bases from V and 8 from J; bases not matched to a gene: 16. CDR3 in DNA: TGTGCCAGCAAGGTTTTAGGGGGCGGTGGTCTCGGCTACACCTTC. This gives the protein CASKVLGGGGLGYTF.

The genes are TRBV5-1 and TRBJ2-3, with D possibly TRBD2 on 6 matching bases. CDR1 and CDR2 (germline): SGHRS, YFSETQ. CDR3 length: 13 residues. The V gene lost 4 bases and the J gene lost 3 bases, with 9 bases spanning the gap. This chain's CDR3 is CASSEGLTDTQYF. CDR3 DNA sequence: TGCGCCAGCAGCGAAGGACTAACAGATACGCAGTATTTT.

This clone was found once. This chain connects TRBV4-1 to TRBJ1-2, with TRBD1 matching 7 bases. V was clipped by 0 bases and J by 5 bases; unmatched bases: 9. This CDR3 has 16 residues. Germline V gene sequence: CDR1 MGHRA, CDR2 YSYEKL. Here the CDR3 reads CASSQDPGTAVYGYTF. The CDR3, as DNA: TGCGCCAGCAGCCAAGACCCGGGGACAGCCGTTTATGGCTACACCTTC.